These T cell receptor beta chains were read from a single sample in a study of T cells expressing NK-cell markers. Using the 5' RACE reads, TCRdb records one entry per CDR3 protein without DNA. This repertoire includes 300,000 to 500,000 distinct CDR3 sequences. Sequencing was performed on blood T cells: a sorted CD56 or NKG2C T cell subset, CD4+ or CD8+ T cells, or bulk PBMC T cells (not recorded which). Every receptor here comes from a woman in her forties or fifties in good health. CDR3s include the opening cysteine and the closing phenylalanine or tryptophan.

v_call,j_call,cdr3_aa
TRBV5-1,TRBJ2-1,CASSLEEGGPYNEQFF
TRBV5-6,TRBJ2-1,CASSHGATDNEQFF
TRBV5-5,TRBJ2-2,CASSLTGRQAGELFF
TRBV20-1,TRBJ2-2,CSALMRGQLNTGELFF
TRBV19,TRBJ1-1,CASWRQGLAFF
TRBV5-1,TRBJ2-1,CASSLYGSDTSSYNEQFF
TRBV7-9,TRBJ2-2,CASSRGTANTGELFF
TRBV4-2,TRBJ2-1,CASSQDPGGLAGAGEQFF
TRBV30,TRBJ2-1,CAWSAVEGNEQFF
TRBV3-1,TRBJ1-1,CASSLTGGANTEAFF
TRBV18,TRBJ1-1,CASSPGHSMNTEAFF
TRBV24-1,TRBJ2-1,CATSDITSGRVEQFF
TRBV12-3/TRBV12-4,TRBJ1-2,CASSLSSYGYTF
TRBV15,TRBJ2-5,CATSNGQGKETQYF
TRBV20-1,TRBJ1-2,CSARAQGPNYGYTF
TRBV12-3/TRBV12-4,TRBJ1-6,CASSQDSVNSPLHF
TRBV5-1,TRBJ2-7,CASSLEGDEQYF
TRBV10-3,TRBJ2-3,CAISHDRGMDTQYF
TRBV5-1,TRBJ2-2,CASRSFLPTPTGELFF
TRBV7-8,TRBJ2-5,CASSLRAVGQETQYF
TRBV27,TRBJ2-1,CASSFPFGEQFF
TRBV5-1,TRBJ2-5,CASSLAMRPQETQYF
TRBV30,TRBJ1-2,CAWSRDGYGYTF
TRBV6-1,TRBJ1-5,CASREKSGQHF
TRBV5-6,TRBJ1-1,CASSLVGTLLNTEAFF
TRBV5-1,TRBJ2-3,CASSELAGVRADTQYF
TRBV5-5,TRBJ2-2,CASSLREVANTGELFF
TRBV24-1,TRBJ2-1,CATSEVLAGVIEQFF
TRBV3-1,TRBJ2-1,CASSQEGRDNEQFF
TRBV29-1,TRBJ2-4,CSVATERVPAQYF
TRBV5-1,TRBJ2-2,CASSARRETGTGELFF
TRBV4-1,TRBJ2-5,CASSQVMVGETQYF
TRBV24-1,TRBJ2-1,CATGRGAGVSEQFF
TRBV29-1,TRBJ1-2,CSVATVGGYTF
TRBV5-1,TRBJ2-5,CASSPDAGRVKETQYF
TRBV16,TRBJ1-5,CASSQSGRVQPQHF
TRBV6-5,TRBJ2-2,CASKILTAANTGELFF